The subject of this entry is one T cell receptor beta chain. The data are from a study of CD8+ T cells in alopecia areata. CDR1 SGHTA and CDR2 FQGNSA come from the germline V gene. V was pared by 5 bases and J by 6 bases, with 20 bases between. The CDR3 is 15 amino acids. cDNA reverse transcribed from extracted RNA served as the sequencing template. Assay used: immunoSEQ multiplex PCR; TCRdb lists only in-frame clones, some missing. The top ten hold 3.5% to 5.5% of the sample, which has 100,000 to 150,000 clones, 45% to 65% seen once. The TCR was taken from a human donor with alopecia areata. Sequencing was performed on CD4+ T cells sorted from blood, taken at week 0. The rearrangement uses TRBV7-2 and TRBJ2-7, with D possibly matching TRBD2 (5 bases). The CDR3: CASSPRRVGSGEQYF. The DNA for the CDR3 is TGTGCCAGCAGCCCACGAAGGGTAGGCAGCGGCGAGCAGTACTTC.